Each of the 2 T cell receptor beta chains below was sequenced from the same sample in a study of blood T cell repertoires in COVID-19. Profiling relied on immunoSEQ multiplex PCR, and the TCRdb table lists in-frame clones only, not all of them. The sample includes about 190,000 clones, roughly 86% seen only once; the top ten take under 3%. Sequencing was carried out using peripheral blood. The origin of the receptors is a woman aged 25-40 years with active or convalescent COVID-19.

Only one count was recorded for this clone. This chain links TRBV2 with TRBJ2-3; D is perhaps TRBD2 (6 bases). Germline loops: CDR1 SNHLY, CDR2 FYNNEI. The CDR3 covers 13 residues. Trimming removed 7 bases from V and 4 bases from J, with 12 bases in between. The DNA for the CDR3 is TGTGCCAGCACCGGGTCGGGGGCAGATACGCAGTATTTT. Protein sequence: CASTGSGADTQYF.

The CDR3 here is CASSKAGGNSYNEQFF. CDR3 coding DNA: TGTGCCAGCAGCAAAGCTGGAGGGAATTCCTACAATGAGCAGTTCTTC. V usage is TRBV21-1 and J usage is TRBJ2-1; the table's D call, TRBD2, was not checked against the DNA. TRBV21-1 is annotated as a pseudogene. This CDR3 has 16 amino acids.